The 9 T cell receptor beta chains in this list originate from one sample, sequenced in a study of OX40 agonist ivuxolimab in advanced cancers. Libraries were prepared by immunoSEQ multiplex PCR; TCRdb keeps only in-frame clonotypes and omits some of them. The profile shows some 50,000 clones, approximately 84% of them singletons. The material was CD4+ or CD8+ T cells sorted from blood, obtained in a trial of the OX40 agonist ivuxolimab. These TCRs come from an adult with an advanced solid tumor such as melanoma, head and neck, liver or kidney cancer.

J is TRBJ2-3 and V is TRBV11-1; no clear D gene. The germline V gene encodes CDR1 SGHAT and CDR2 FQDESV (reference sequence). Trimming shortened V by 5 bases and J by 8 bases, and 14 bases separated the two germline ends. CDR3 length: 13 residues. Here the CDR3 reads CASSGTSAFTQYF. The CDR3 region has the DNA TGTGCCAGCAGCGGAACAAGCGCGTTTACGCAGTATTTT.

The chain combines TRBV28 with TRBJ2-3; TRBD2 aligns across 8 bases. V shed 6 bases and J 4 bases; nucleotides not matched to a gene: 9. This CDR3 is 15 amino acids long. The germline V gene encodes CDR1 MDHEN and CDR2 SYDVKM. The CDR3 bases are TGTGCCAGCAGAGGAGCGGGAGAGGGGGCAGATACGCAGTATTTT. Protein sequence: CASRGAGEGADTQYF. Filled out from reference TRBV28 and TRBJ2-3, the complete variable domain reads DVKVTQSSRYLVKRTGEKVFLECVQDMDHENMFWYRQDPGLGLRLIYFSYDVKMKEKGDIPEGYSVSREKKERFSLILESASTNQTSMYLCASRGAGEGADTQYFGPGTRLTVL.

V is TRBV7-3 and J is TRBJ1-4; D not resolved. The V end lost 5 bases, the J end lost 3 bases, and 13 bases lay between the germline ends. CDR3 size: 15 residues. Looked up from germline, CDR1 is SGHTA and CDR2 is FQGTGA. The CDR3 DNA is TGTGCCAGCAGCAGGGAGGGAAGAGCTAATGAAAAACTGTTTTTT. Amino acid sequence: CASSREGRANEKLFF.

The V call is TRBV27, the J call TRBJ2-1; 12 bases align to TRBD2. Trimming removed 3 bases from V and 9 bases from J; junction bases left unmatched: 9. Germline lookup yields CDR1 MNHEY and CDR2 SMNVEV (reference sequence). The CDR3 is 16 residues long. In DNA, the CDR3 is TGTGCCAGCAGTTTCTCGACTAGCGGGGGCCGTTTTGAGCAGTTCTTC. Encoded protein: CASSFSTSGGRFEQFF.

The CDR3 sequence is CASSLTDSGMYEQYF. As DNA, the CDR3 is TGCGCCAGCAGTCTTACGGATAGCGGGATGTACGAGCAGTACTTC. This chain uses TRBV5-1 with TRBJ2-5; 8 bases map to TRBD2. The end of the DNA fits TRBJ2-7 better, so the J call may be wrong. This CDR3 has 15 residues. Germline CDR1 SGHRS, CDR2 YFSETQ.

In DNA form, the CDR3 reads TGTGCCTGGAGTCCCCAGGCTTATAGCAATCAGCCCCAGCATTTT. Translating it yields CAWSPQAYSNQPQHF. The rearrangement uses TRBV30 and TRBJ1-5, with unresolved D. Trimming left V 2 bases short and J 0 bases short, with 11 bases between. This CDR3 region has 15 residues. Germline CDR1 GTSNPN, CDR2 SVGIG (reference sequence). Supplemented by reference TRBV30 and TRBJ1-5, the full variable domain reads SQTIHQWPATLVQPVGSPLSLECTVEGTSNPNLYWYRQAAGRGLQLLFYSVGIGQISSEVPQNLSASRPQDRQFILSSKKLLLSDSGFYLCAWSPQAYSNQPQHFGDGTRLSIL.

The chain recombines TRBV27 with TRBJ2-2; unclear D gene. V was clipped by 3 bases and J by 4 bases, with 12 bases between them. There are 15 residues in the CDR3. CDR1 and CDR2 from the germline V gene are MNHEY and SMNVEV (reference sequence). The CDR3: CASSFDGPGTGELFF. CDR3 bases: TGTGCCAGCAGTTTCGACGGCCCCGGCACCGGGGAGCTGTTTTTT.

By share of the sample, this clone is medium-sized (0.01 to 0.1%). This chain joins TRBV18 and TRBJ1-2; D is perhaps TRBD1 (5 bases). The CDR3 is 14 amino acids. The germline V and J ends were trimmed by 3 bases and 6 bases, with 14 bases remaining between them. Germline V CDR1 and CDR2: KGHSH, LQKENI. The CDR3 here is CASSPLTEQNGYTF. The CDR3 DNA sequence: TGTGCCAGCTCACCCTTGACAGAGCAAAATGGCTACACCTTC.

This clone showed up just once. The chain recombines TRBV10-2 with TRBJ2-1; 13 bases agree with TRBD2. This CDR3 spans 19 amino acids. Germline V lookup: CDR1 WSHSY, CDR2 SAAADI. The ends lost 7 bases at V and 5 bases at J; junction bases unmatched: 17. CDR3 DNA sequence: TGCGCCAGCACCAATTTAACTAGCGGGAGGGTAGGACAGCACAATGAGCAGTTCTTC. Translation gives CASTNLTSGRVGQHNEQFF.